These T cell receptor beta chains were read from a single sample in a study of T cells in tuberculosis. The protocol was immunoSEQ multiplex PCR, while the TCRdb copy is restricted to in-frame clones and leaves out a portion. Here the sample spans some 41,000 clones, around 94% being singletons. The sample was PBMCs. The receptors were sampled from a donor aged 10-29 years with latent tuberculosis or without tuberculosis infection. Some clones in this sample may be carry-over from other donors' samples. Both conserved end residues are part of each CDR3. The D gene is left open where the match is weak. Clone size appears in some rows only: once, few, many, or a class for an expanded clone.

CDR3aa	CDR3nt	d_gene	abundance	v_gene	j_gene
CASSLRPPGSQPQHF	TGTGCCAGCAGTTTAAGACCCCCGGGGAGTCAGCCCCAGCATTTT	-	-	TRBV28	TRBJ1-5
CASSVDRDTGELFF	TGTGCCAGCAGTGTGGACAGGGACACCGGGGAGCTGTTTTTT	TRBD1	-	TRBV6-4	TRBJ2-2
CASSLDGGEQFF	TGTGCCAGCAGCTTAGATGGAGGTGAGCAGTTCTTC	-	-	TRBV11-2	TRBJ2-1
CASTSTGEREQYF	TGTGCCAGCACCTCGACAGGGGAGCGCGAGCAGTACTTC	TRBD1	-	TRBV2	TRBJ2-7
CASSSGQGPYGYTF	TGTGCCAGCAGCTCAGGACAGGGCCCGTATGGCTACACCTTC	TRBD1	once	TRBV7-9	TRBJ1-2
CASSPPAAEKLFF	TGTGCCAGCAGCCCGCCCGCGGCTGAAAAACTGTTTTTT	-	-	TRBV7-9	TRBJ1-4
CASEGVGSYEQYF	TGTGCCAGCGAGGGAGTGGGGTCCTACGAGCAGTACTTC	-	-	TRBV11-2	TRBJ2-7
CNRETQYF	TGTAACAGGGAGACCCAGTACTTC	-	-	TRBV25-1	TRBJ2-5
CASSRREGDYGYTF	TGTGCCAGCAGCCGGCGGGAGGGGGACTATGGCTACACCTTC	-	-	TRBV7-9	TRBJ1-2
CASSLGQGMNTEAFF	TGTGCCAGCAGCTTAGGACAGGGGATGAACACTGAAGCTTTCTTT	TRBD1	-	TRBV11-2	TRBJ1-1
CASSLSSSWSHYEQYF	TGTGCCAGCAGCTTGTCCTCTAGCTGGAGCCACTACGAGCAGTACTTC	-	-	TRBV7-8	TRBJ2-7
CASSLGVQVDQPQHF	TGTGCCAGCAGCTTAGGGGTGCAGGTGGATCAGCCCCAGCATTTT	-	once	TRBV7-8	TRBJ1-5
CASSVGLAATYEQYF	TGTGCCAGCAGCGTAGGCCTAGCGGCGACCTACGAGCAGTACTTC	TRBD2	-	TRBV9	TRBJ2-7
CASSLLFLGDSSYNEQFF	TGTGCCAGCAGTTTATTGTTTCTGGGGGACAGCTCCTACAATGAGCAGTTCTTC	TRBD1	-	TRBV28	TRBJ2-1
CSVGPRGQIYEQYF	TGCAGCGTTGGCCCGCGGGGACAGATCTACGAGCAGTACTTC	-	-	TRBV29-1	TRBJ2-7
CASSSSPDREVWGYTF	TGTGCCAGCAGCTCCTCTCCGGACAGGGAGGTGTGGGGCTACACCTTC	TRBD1	once	TRBV7-9	TRBJ1-2
CAISGYTF	TGTGCAATCTCCGGCTACACCTTC	-	-	TRBV6-1	TRBJ1-2
CASSQFLAGADEQYF	TGCGCCAGCAGCCAATTCCTAGCGGGAGCAGACGAGCAGTACTTC	TRBD2	once	TRBV4-3	TRBJ2-7
CASSSLGQGGYEQYF	TGTGCCAGCAGCTCTCTAGGACAGGGTGGGTACGAGCAGTACTTC	TRBD1	once	TRBV7-2	TRBJ2-7
CASSSGLVASGQYF	TGTGCCAGCAGCTCGGGACTAGTTGCGTCGGGGCAGTACTTC	TRBD2	-	TRBV7-2	TRBJ2-7
CASSVNSGDEKLFF	TGTGCCAGCAGCGTAAATTCAGGGGACGAAAAACTGTTTTTT	-	once	TRBV9	TRBJ1-4
CASRLVGQGNNEQFF	TGTGCCAGCAGACTCGTGGGACAGGGAAACAATGAGCAGTTCTTC	TRBD1	-	TRBV27	TRBJ2-1
CSALPDRDWNYGYTF	TGCAGCGCCCTACCAGACAGGGATTGGAACTATGGCTACACCTTC	TRBD1	once	TRBV29-1	TRBJ1-2
CASSYGTGTLIYEQYF	TGCGCCAGCAGTTACGGGACCGGGACACTAATCTACGAGCAGTACTTC	-	-	TRBV10-1	TRBJ2-7
CASSLGADTQYF	TGTGCCAGCAGCTTAGGCGCCGATACGCAGTATTTT	-	-	TRBV7-9	TRBJ2-3
CASSPGQDSDGYTF	TGTGCCAGCAGCCCGGGACAGGATTCGGATGGCTACACCTTC	TRBD1	once	TRBV11-2	TRBJ1-2
CATSRVRGDVYGYTF	TGTGCCACCAGCAGAGTCAGGGGCGACGTCTATGGCTACACCTTC	-	-	TRBV15	TRBJ1-2
CASRQTGTPYNEQFF	TGTGCCAGCAGACAGACCGGGACACCTTACAATGAGCAGTTCTTC	-	-	TRBV28	TRBJ2-1
CASRHRGLGGELFF	TGTGCCAGCAGGCACAGGGGGCTGGGCGGGGAGCTGTTTTTT	TRBD1	-	TRBV2	TRBJ2-2
CSVHPDRAEAFF	TGCAGCGTCCACCCAGACAGGGCTGAAGCTTTCTTT	TRBD1	-	TRBV29-1	TRBJ1-1
CASSQEQERTEAFF	TGCGCCAGCAGCCAAGAACAGGAAAGGACTGAAGCTTTCTTT	-	-	TRBV4-3	TRBJ1-1
CASSSNRAAYEQYF	TGTGCCAGCAGCTCGAACAGGGCGGCTTACGAGCAGTACTTC	-	few	TRBV7-2	TRBJ2-7
CASSQDRPSGAGTEQFF	TGTGCCAGCAGCCAAGATAGACCTAGCGGGGCGGGGACTGAGCAGTTCTTC	TRBD2	-	TRBV4-2	TRBJ2-1
CASSPRESNSYEQYF	TGTGCCAGCAGCCCCCGGGAAAGTAACTCCTACGAGCAGTACTTC	-	-	TRBV7-7	TRBJ2-7
CASSLDGEETQYF	TGTGCCAGCAGCCTCGACGGGGAAGAGACCCAGTACTTC	-	-	TRBV7-7	TRBJ2-5